This T cell receptor (beta chain) was profiled in a study of technical replicates of blood from several donors. Germline V lookup: CDR1 SGHNT, CDR2 YYREEE (reference sequence). Trimming stripped 2 bases from V and 2 bases from J, with 23 bases between. The CDR3 has 18 residues. The assay was immunoSEQ multiplex PCR, and TCRdb's table has in-frame clones only and misses some. The sample shows about 100,000 clones, approximately 95% of them seen only once. The V and J genes are TRBV5-4 and TRBJ2-7; a weak D match, TRBD1 (6 bases). The receptor's source is a human donor in good health. The specimen sequenced was T cells isolated from PBMCs. CDR3 DNA sequence: TGTGCCAGCAGCTTTGGGTCCCCGCTCAGGGGCCTAACCTACGAGCAGTACTTC. Amino acid sequence: CASSFGSPLRGLTYEQYF.